The clone carrying this T cell receptor (beta chain) has a count of ten or more. What it binds is not known. The V and J ends lost 1 base and 1 base respectively, with 4 bases between them. The germline gives CDR1 SEHNR, CDR2 FQNEAQ (reference sequence). CDR3 length equals 13 residues. Each CDR3 protein is one row after TCRdb ran MiXCR on the reads. The sample lists about 42,000 distinct CDR3 sequences, more than 10% occurring once. This specimen belongs to a study of type 1 regulatory T cells. This clonotype originated in a human donor in good health. This chain links TRBV7-9 with TRBJ1-1, with D unclear. Input material: cultured non-Tr1 T cells, either the whole culture or a sorted T cell fraction (not recorded which). Here the CDR3 reads CASSLVANTEAFF. The CDR3 DNA reads as TGTGCCAGCAGCTTAGTGGCGAACACTGAAGCTTTCTTT.